This TCR beta chain comes out of a study of blood T cells in healthy people across ages. Points from the study as a whole: The study could not conclusively compare naive and antigen-experienced cells, given its unsorted PBMCs.

PCR was performed a second time for about 7 to 12 cycles using a sample-barcoded 5' primer and a J-beta primer mix. TCRdb re-derived calls from the 5' RACE reads in MiXCR, one entry per CDR3 protein. This table has about 1.4 million distinct CDR3 sequences, approximately 59% appearing once. PBMCs numbering at least 6 million were isolated per sample. Trimming left V 3 bases short and J 6 bases short, with 9 bases between. Germline CDR1 and CDR2: SNHLY and FYNNEI. The CDR3 loop spans 13 amino acids. A note on this clonotype: Antigen unknown.

The TCR comes from a man aged 18 to 30 in good health. The rearrangement links TRBV2 to TRBJ1-5; D perhaps matches TRBD1 (6 bases). Sequencing was carried out using blood. CDR3 coding DNA: TGTGCCAGCAGTGAGTCAGGGGTTCAGCCCCAGCATTTT. Translation gives CASSESGVQPQHF.